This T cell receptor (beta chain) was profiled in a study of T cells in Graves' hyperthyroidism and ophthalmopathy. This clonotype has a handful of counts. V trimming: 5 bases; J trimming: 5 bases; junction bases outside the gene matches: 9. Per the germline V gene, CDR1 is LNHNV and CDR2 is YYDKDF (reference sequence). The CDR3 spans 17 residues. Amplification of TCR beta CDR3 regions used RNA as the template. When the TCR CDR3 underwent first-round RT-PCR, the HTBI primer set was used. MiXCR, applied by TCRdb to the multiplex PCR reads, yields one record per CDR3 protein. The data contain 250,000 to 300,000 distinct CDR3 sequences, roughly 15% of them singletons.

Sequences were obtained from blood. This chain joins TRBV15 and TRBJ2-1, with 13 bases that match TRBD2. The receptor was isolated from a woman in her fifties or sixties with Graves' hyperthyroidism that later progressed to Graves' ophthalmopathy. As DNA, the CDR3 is TGTGCCACCAGCCTCCCTGGGACTAGCGGGATGAACAATGAGCAGTTCTTC. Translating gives CATSLPGTSGMNNEQFF.